This T cell receptor beta chain was identified during a study of shared clonotypes between healthy human individuals. Study information: The composition of the donors was two women and a few men aged 18 to 49.

With 3 bases clipped from V and 0 bases from J, the junction kept 2 bases outside the gene matches. The CDR3 contains 14 residues. The germline V gene has CDR1 LNHDA and CDR2 SQIVND (reference sequence). Study-level results: Only blood samples were collected, and tissue repertoires likely differ. Represented diversity (both genetic and exposure-history) was limited by the small number of donors.

This clone was seen a few times. Its antigen is currently unknown. Here immunoSEQ multiplex PCR was the method, and the copy in TCRdb shows in-frame clones only, minus some. The sample lists hundreds of thousands of clones, around 79% seen once, with approximately 13% in the top ten. V is TRBV19 and J is TRBJ2-7; 7 bases are shared with TRBD2. Sequences were obtained from PBMCs. The sequence was obtained from a woman between 40 and 50 years old in good health. Some clones in this sample may be carry-over from other donors' samples. In DNA form, the CDR3 reads TGTGCCAGTAGTATCCGGACTAGCTCCTACGAGCAGTACTTC. Translation gives CASSIRTSSYEQYF.